The text below deals with one T cell receptor (beta chain). The CDR3 runs 15 residues. Germline V gene data show CDR1 as SGHNT and CDR2 as YYREEE (reference sequence). This record comes from a study of cytomegalovirus exposure and HLA in healthy donors. Primers for the PCR totalled 60 Vbeta and 13 Jbeta. Clones were read by immunoSEQ multiplex PCR, and TCRdb kept only the in-frame ones, dropping some. The repertoire holds approximately 53,000 clones, with 77% as singletons. The chain employs TRBV5-4 and TRBJ2-5; D possibly corresponds to TRBD2 (6 bases). Judging by the DNA end, TRBJ2-7 fits better; the J call may be wrong. The material sequenced was PBMCs. The origin of this receptor is a woman aged 40 to 49 in good health and CMV-seropositive. The CDR3 coding sequence is TGTGCCAGCAGCTTGGGGACTACGAGCTCCTACGAGCAGTACTTC. It yields the protein CASSLGTTSSYEQYF.